Following are 27 T cell receptor beta chains from one sample sequenced in a study of T cell changes during pregnancy in multiple sclerosis. Using immunoSEQ multiplex PCR, the repertoire was profiled, and TCRdb retains in-frame clones only, with some absent. The repertoire consists of approximately 20,000 clones, with 80% to 90% occurring once and the leading ten covering over 4.5%. This sample comprised CD8+ T cells from peripheral blood mononuclear cells, obtained after pregnancy. The source is a female donor in good health, enrolled as a control in a pregnancy study.

The chain employs TRBV4-2 and TRBJ2-6; possibly TRBD1 for D (6 bases). Germline V gene lookup returns CDR1 LGHNA and CDR2 YNFKEQ. The CDR3 covers 18 residues. V was cut by 2 bases and J by 0 bases, with 14 bases left in between. CDR3 loop: CASSQLGQSSSGANVLTF. In DNA form, the CDR3 reads TGTGCCAGCAGCCAACTTGGACAGTCCAGCTCTGGGGCCAACGTCCTGACTTTC.

V is TRBV16 and J is TRBJ2-5; perhaps TRBD2 as D (5 bases). Germline lookup yields CDR1 KGHSY and CDR2 FQNENV. CDR3 length: 15 residues. Trimming stripped 1 base from V and 1 base from J, with 10 bases between. The CDR3 sequence: CASSQFEGSQETQYF. CDR3 DNA sequence: TGTGCCAGCAGCCAATTCGAGGGCAGCCAAGAGACCCAGTACTTC.

The V gene is TRBV7-8, the J gene TRBJ1-1, with D hard to call. The V gene lost 2 bases and the J gene lost 0 bases, with 4 bases spanning the gap. The CDR3 covers 13 residues. Germline CDR1 and CDR2: SGHVS and FQNEAQ. CDR3 in DNA: TGTGCCAGCAGCTTACCCGTGAACACTGAAGCTTTCTTT. Amino acid sequence: CASSLPVNTEAFF.

This clone was seen once. The chain combines TRBV27 with TRBJ2-7; a possible D gene is TRBD1 (5 bases). The CDR3 extends over 15 amino acids. V lost 5 bases and J lost 7, with 21 bases in between. Germline assignment: CDR1 MNHEY and CDR2 SMNVEV (reference sequence). CDR3: CASSTLDIGVGEQYF. The CDR3 bases are TGTGCCAGCAGTACACTGGACATTGGGGTAGGGGAGCAGTACTTC.

This rearrangement joins TRBV5-1 to TRBJ2-5; possible D gene TRBD2, 5 bases. The CDR3 totals 15 residues. V dropped 5 bases and J dropped 4 bases, with 18 bases sitting between them. From germline, CDR1 is SGHRS and CDR2 YFSETQ. The CDR3 coding sequence is TGCGCCAGCAGTTTTAGCGTGCCACCCCCAGAGACCCAGTACTTC. This encodes CASSFSVPPPETQYF. Using reference TRBV5-1 and TRBJ2-5 for the parts outside the CDR3, the full variable domain is KAGVTQTPRYLIKTRGQQVTLSCSPISGHRSVSWYQQTPGQGLQFLFEYFSETQRNKGNFPGRFSGRQFSNSRSEMNVSTLELGDSALYLCASSFSVPPPETQYFGPGTRLLVL.

The chain carries TRBV7-3 and TRBJ1-5, with D uncertain. Germline lookup yields CDR1 SGHTA and CDR2 FQGTGA. This CDR3 has 18 residues. V was cut by 5 bases and J by 6 bases, with 26 bases left in between. CDR3 region: CASSPPWWRYPTSQPQHF. CDR3 in DNA: TGTGCCAGCAGCCCTCCCTGGTGGCGGTACCCCACAAGTCAGCCCCAGCATTTT.

The genes are TRBV5-4 and TRBJ2-1, with D possibly TRBD2 on 7 matching bases. Trimming removed 0 bases at V and 6 bases at J, with 13 bases between. CDR1 is SGHNT, CDR2 YYREEE, per germline (reference sequence). The CDR3 extends over 15 amino acids. CDR3: CASSLEGGTINEQFF. The CDR3 nucleotides are TGTGCCAGCAGCTTGGAGGGGGGGACAATCAATGAGCAGTTCTTC.

This clone has only one observation. The chain couples TRBV19 to TRBJ1-2, with no clear D. Looked up from germline, CDR1 is LNHDA and CDR2 is SQIVND (reference sequence). The V end lost 8 bases, the J end lost 6 bases, and 10 bases lay between the germline ends. This CDR3 is built from 11 residues. This chain's CDR3 is CASGYQDGYTF. As DNA, the CDR3 is TGTGCCAGTGGGTATCAGGATGGCTACACCTTC.

This clone was picked up one time. The chain combines TRBV27 with TRBJ1-5; 7 positions agree with TRBD1. CDR3 length: 12 amino acids. Germline CDR1 reads MNHEY; CDR2 reads SMNVEV (reference sequence). V trimming: 5 bases; J trimming: 9 bases; junction bases outside the gene matches: 4. This chain's CDR3 is CASSNPGGPQHF. In DNA form, the CDR3 reads TGTGCCAGCAGTAACCCAGGGGGGCCCCAGCATTTT.

The chain joins TRBV4-2 to TRBJ2-1; the match to TRBD2 covers 10 bases. Germline trimming cut 0 bases from V and 0 bases from J; bases unmatched to any gene: 11. Germline assignment: CDR1 LGHNA and CDR2 YNFKEQ. The CDR3 length is 20 residues. The CDR3: CASSQDPIAGGSSSYNEQFF. The CDR3 DNA reads TGTGCCAGCAGCCAAGATCCTATAGCGGGGGGCTCGAGCTCCTACAATGAGCAGTTCTTC.

V gene TRBV11-2 combines with J gene TRBJ2-3; TRBD1 is a possible D gene (6 bases). Trimming removed 0 bases from V and 0 bases from J, with 10 bases in between. This CDR3 region has 16 residues. Germline-derived CDR1 and CDR2 are SGHAT and FQNNGV. The CDR3 is CASSLEGHPSTDTQYF. Written as DNA, the CDR3 is TGTGCCAGCAGCTTAGAGGGACACCCAAGCACAGATACGCAGTATTTT. Supplemented by reference TRBV11-2 and TRBJ2-3, the full variable domain reads EAGVAQSPRYKIIEKRQSVAFWCNPISGHATLYWYQQILGQGPKLLIQFQNNGVVDDSQLPKDRFSAERLKGVDSTLKIQPAKLEDSAVYLCASSLEGHPSTDTQYFGPGTRLTVL.

This rearrangement joins TRBV5-1 to TRBJ2-2, with D unclear. The CDR3 extends over 17 amino acids. The ends were cut back, 0 bases at V and 2 bases at J, with 14 bases in the middle. Looked up from germline, CDR1 is SGHRS and CDR2 is YFSETQ. The CDR3 loop reads CASSLDSPTFNTGELFF. The CDR3 region has the DNA TGCGCCAGCAGCTTGGACTCCCCAACCTTTAACACCGGGGAGCTGTTTTTT. The full variable domain, rest sourced from reference TRBV5-1 and TRBJ2-2, is KAGVTQTPRYLIKTRGQQVTLSCSPISGHRSVSWYQQTPGQGLQFLFEYFSETQRNKGNFPGRFSGRQFSNSRSEMNVSTLELGDSALYLCASSLDSPTFNTGELFFGEGSRLTVL.

J is TRBJ1-2 and V is TRBV7-8; weak D call: TRBD1 (6 bases). Trimming cost V 5 bases and J 4 bases, with 14 bases left between them. Germline loops: CDR1 SGHVS, CDR2 FQNEAQ. This CDR3 is built from 14 residues. The CDR3 reads CASSVKTGFYGYTF. CDR3 in DNA: TGTGCCAGCAGCGTAAAGACAGGTTTCTATGGCTACACCTTC.

This clone was observed a few times. The J gene is TRBJ1-1, the V gene TRBV20-1; TRBD1 is a possible D gene (6 bases). The germline CDR1 and CDR2 sequences are DFQATT and SNEGSKA (reference sequence). The length of the CDR3 is 11 residues. V gave up 8 bases and J gave up 6 bases, with 13 bases separating them. CDR3 residues: CSIPGAPEAFF. For the CDR3, the DNA is TGCAGTATCCCAGGGGCCCCTGAAGCTTTCTTT.

The rearrangement joins TRBV29-1 to TRBJ2-3; TRBD1 agrees at 9 bases. The germline CDR1 and CDR2 sequences are SQVTM and ANQGSEA. V was pared by 6 bases and J by 5 bases, with 9 bases of the junction left unmatched. The CDR3 extends over 14 amino acids. CDR3 region: CSVRRGQGRDTQYF. The CDR3 DNA reads as TGCAGCGTCCGCAGGGGACAGGGACGAGATACGCAGTATTTT.

V and J are TRBV9 and TRBJ2-2; 8 bases agree with TRBD2. CDR1 and CDR2 (germline): SGDLS, YYNGEE. The CDR3 extends over 16 amino acids. Germline trimming cut 4 bases from V and 9 bases from J; bases unmatched to any gene: 14. CDR3 bases: TGTGCCAGCAGCCCGATTTCGGGGGGGCTTGTAAGGGAGCTGTTTTTT. Protein product: CASSPISGGLVRELFF.

The chain recombines TRBV4-1 with TRBJ2-5, with D perhaps TRBD1 (6 bases). From germline, CDR1 is MGHRA and CDR2 YSYEKL. Between the trimmed V and J ends, which lost 3 bases and 1 base, there was a span of 12 bases. The CDR3 extends over 15 amino acids. The CDR3 here is CASSQDQGGQETQYF. The CDR3 nucleotides are TGCGCCAGCAGCCAGGACCAAGGGGGCCAAGAGACCCAGTACTTC.

The chain links TRBV6-4 to TRBJ1-5, with D uncertain. The CDR3 length is 14 residues. The V end lost 0 bases, the J end lost 6 bases, and 9 bases lay between the germline ends. Germline lookup yields CDR1 MRHNA and CDR2 SNTAGT. Here the CDR3 reads CASSDSLGVQPQHF. The CDR3 nucleotides read TGTGCCAGCAGTGACTCGCTCGGGGTTCAGCCCCAGCATTTT.

The chain joins TRBV6-4 to TRBJ2-2, with D perhaps matching TRBD2 (6 bases). Looked up from germline, CDR1 is MRHNA and CDR2 is SNTAGT. Trimming took off 10 bases at V and 6 bases at J, with 12 bases between the two ends. The CDR3 extends over 12 amino acids. The CDR3 here is CATGTPAGELFF. CDR3 DNA sequence: TGTGCCACCGGGACTCCTGCCGGGGAGCTGTTTTTT.

The chain carries TRBV7-2 and TRBJ2-1; 10 bases fit TRBD2. Trimming took 11 bases from V and 7 from J; bases not matched to a gene: 8. CDR1 and CDR2 (germline): SGHTA, FQGNSA. The CDR3 loop spans 13 amino acids. The CDR3 protein is CAGGSGGGNEQFF. CDR3 in DNA: TGTGCCGGGGGCAGCGGGGGGGGGAATGAGCAGTTCTTC.

The gene calls are TRBV27 and TRBJ1-1, with 8 bases lining up with TRBD1. J lost 6 bases, V lost 4 bases, and 7 bases had no gene match. Looked up from germline, CDR1 is MNHEY and CDR2 is SMNVEV (reference sequence). The CDR3 has 14 amino acids. The CDR3 sequence: CASSSRTGMSEAFF. CDR3 sequence (DNA): TGTGCCAGCAGTTCTCGGACAGGGATGTCTGAAGCTTTCTTT.

This chain uses TRBV7-2 with TRBJ2-3; D may be TRBD2 (6 bases). Trimming pared 11 bases from V and 1 base from J, leaving 16 bases between. Germline V gene sequence: CDR1 SGHTA, CDR2 FQGNSA. CDR3 size: 14 residues. CDR3 sequence: CAGRETGGTDTQYF. CDR3 nucleotides: TGTGCCGGCCGAGAAACGGGGGGCACAGATACGCAGTATTTT.

This clone was counted a few times. The chain uses TRBV4-1 and TRBJ2-1; D remains ambiguous. Trimming shortened V by 4 bases and J by 10 bases, and 8 bases separated the two germline ends. The CDR3 is made up of 11 amino acids. Germline V gives CDR1 MGHRA, CDR2 YSYEKL. CDR3 residues: CASSPGEEQFF. The CDR3 DNA follows: TGCGCCAGCAGCCCGGGTGAGGAGCAGTTCTTC.

This clone appeared once. This chain uses TRBV15 with TRBJ2-7; 7 nucleotides agree with TRBD2. With 1 base clipped from V and 0 bases from J, the junction kept 6 bases outside the gene matches. Germline V gene sequence: CDR1 LNHNV, CDR2 YYDKDF (reference sequence). CDR3 length: 16 amino acids. The CDR3 loop reads CATSRVSGGPSYEQYF. For the CDR3, the DNA is TGTGCCACCAGCAGAGTATCGGGGGGTCCCTCCTACGAGCAGTACTTC. Filled out from reference TRBV15 and TRBJ2-7, the complete variable domain reads DAMVIQNPRYQVTQFGKPVTLSCSQTLNHNVMYWYQQKSSQAPKLLFHYYDKDFNNEADTPDNFQSRRPNTSFCFLDIRSPGLGDTAMYLCATSRVSGGPSYEQYFGPGTRLTVT.

The chain employs TRBV13 and TRBJ1-2; D may be TRBD1 (5 bases). The CDR3 extends over 12 amino acids. V lost 5 bases and J lost 5, with 9 bases in between. Germline values: CDR1 PRHDT, CDR2 FYEKMQ (reference sequence). The CDR3 spells CASSTRQYGYTF. CDR3 DNA sequence: TGTGCCAGCAGCACGCGACAGTATGGCTACACCTTC.

The gene calls are TRBV29-1 and TRBJ1-3; D is undetermined. The CDR3 is 12 amino acids. V gave up 4 bases and J gave up 2 bases, with 6 bases separating them. From germline, CDR1 is SQVTM and CDR2 ANQGSEA. In DNA form, the CDR3 reads TGCAGCGTTGTGGGCACTGGAAACACCATATATTTT. Translation gives CSVVGTGNTIYF.

This clone has only one observation. The rearrangement joins TRBV6-5 to TRBJ1-3; 7 nucleotides agree with TRBD1. V lost 6 bases, J lost 1 base, and 6 bases stayed unmatched. The V gene's germline CDR1 is MNHEY and CDR2 SVGAGI. This CDR3 is 15 amino acids long. CDR3 region: CASSPGTASGNTIYF. In DNA form, the CDR3 reads TGTGCCAGCAGCCCCGGGACAGCATCTGGAAACACCATATATTTT.